A selection of T cell receptor beta chains follows, all from one sample in a study of cytomegalovirus exposure and HLA in healthy donors. Method: immunoSEQ multiplex PCR; TCRdb's copy keeps in-frame clones and lacks some. Of about 110,000 clones listed, 60% to 85% are singletons. The source material was PBMCs. Every receptor here comes from a woman aged 55-70 years in good health and CMV-seropositive. Each CDR3 is given with its conserved first and last residue. D genes are given only for firm matches. Clone size appears in some rows only: once, few, many, or a class for an expanded clone.

V gene: TRBV28; D gene: .; clone size: .; CDR3 protein: CASSLPTDQPQHF
V gene: TRBV9; D gene: TRBD2; clone size: once; CDR3 protein: CASSPVGRETSDTQYF
V gene: TRBV2; D gene: TRBD1; clone size: .; CDR3 protein: CASSQTGSNQPQHF
V gene: TRBV19; D gene: TRBD2; clone size: few; CDR3 protein: CASSPGTSGSYEQYF
V gene: TRBV7-9; D gene: TRBD2; clone size: .; CDR3 protein: CASSFLAGGPHEQFF
V gene: TRBV5-4; D gene: .; clone size: few; CDR3 protein: CASSLAGRGNTEAFF
V gene: TRBV10-1; D gene: TRBD1; clone size: .; CDR3 protein: CASSEGQAAGKLFF
V gene: TRBV10-3; D gene: TRBD1; clone size: .; CDR3 protein: CAISPDRLANTEAFF
V gene: TRBV7-9; D gene: TRBD2; clone size: .; CDR3 protein: CSSSSLHTSGLTDTQYF
V gene: TRBV6-1; D gene: .; clone size: .; CDR3 protein: CASSLPRATNEKLFF
V gene: TRBV18; D gene: .; clone size: .; CDR3 protein: CASSQGENTEAFF
V gene: TRBV2; D gene: .; clone size: .; CDR3 protein: CASSRGSGNQPQHF
V gene: TRBV9; D gene: .; clone size: .; CDR3 protein: CASSVDQGCF
V gene: TRBV27; D gene: TRBD1; clone size: .; CDR3 protein: CASGTGWGGYTF
V gene: TRBV7-2; D gene: TRBD1; clone size: .; CDR3 protein: CASSLARQGSYEQYF
V gene: TRBV19; D gene: .; clone size: few; CDR3 protein: CASSMRGRTNTGELFF
V gene: TRBV19; D gene: .; clone size: .; CDR3 protein: CASKKNPRGYLSTGELFF
V gene: TRBV20-1; D gene: .; clone size: .; CDR3 protein: CSATRMETQYF
V gene: TRBV11-2; D gene: .; clone size: few; CDR3 protein: CAGSPVGANQETQYF
V gene: TRBV5-1; D gene: .; clone size: .; CDR3 protein: CASSLGAGFSGNTIYF
V gene: TRBV29-1; D gene: TRBD1; clone size: .; CDR3 protein: CSVEVSTGGGGEQFF
V gene: TRBV2; D gene: TRBD1; clone size: .; CDR3 protein: CASTGDSEETQYF
V gene: TRBV25-1; D gene: .; clone size: once; CDR3 protein: CASRAPLTDTQYF
V gene: TRBV6-5; D gene: .; clone size: few; CDR3 protein: CASSSETYSTKAFF
V gene: TRBV7-9; D gene: TRBD1; clone size: .; CDR3 protein: CASSTTGGAEAFF
V gene: TRBV28; D gene: .; clone size: .; CDR3 protein: CASSRTGSGNVEQYF
V gene: TRBV5-1; D gene: TRBD2; clone size: .; CDR3 protein: CASSSLAGGDNEQFF
V gene: TRBV7-9; D gene: .; clone size: .; CDR3 protein: CSSSLEPDYGYTF
V gene: TRBV30; D gene: .; clone size: .; CDR3 protein: CAWSVAGPYEQYF
V gene: TRBV18; D gene: TRBD1; clone size: .; CDR3 protein: CASSPGQPYEQYF
V gene: TRBV2; D gene: TRBD2; clone size: .; CDR3 protein: CASSVLAGGPYEQFF
V gene: TRBV2; D gene: TRBD1; clone size: few; CDR3 protein: CASSRDRGSRDTQYF
V gene: TRBV4-1; D gene: .; clone size: .; CDR3 protein: CASSQETSGDTGNTIYF
V gene: TRBV7-9; D gene: .; clone size: few; CDR3 protein: CSSSEQNTEAFF
V gene: TRBV30; D gene: TRBD1; clone size: .; CDR3 protein: CAWRAWDRENEKLFF
V gene: TRBV4-2; D gene: .; clone size: .; CDR3 protein: CASSQGTLSVNTEAFF
V gene: TRBV19; D gene: .; clone size: .; CDR3 protein: CASSMRGPTYEQYF
V gene: TRBV10-3; D gene: TRBD1; clone size: .; CDR3 protein: CAISDTGGETQYF
V gene: TRBV7-3; D gene: TRBD2; clone size: .; CDR3 protein: CASSLVGGSRQETQYF
V gene: TRBV6-6; D gene: TRBD1; clone size: few; CDR3 protein: CASNTGGYQPQHF